This T cell receptor beta chain was captured in a study of shared clonotypes between healthy human individuals (dated by TCRdb to 2020 to 2021). Turning to the overall study: A few men and a couple of women, aged 18 to 49 years, made up the cohort. For each donor, three plates each were used for CD4 naive and CD4 memory, two plates were used for CD8 naive, and one plate was used for CD8 memory. To estimate repertoire size and how much clonotype sharing occurs between individuals, the study deeply sequenced the blood TCR repertoires of about five healthy adults. To increase sequencing depth and limit assay-specific biases, different laboratories used diverse techniques to prepare libraries and sequence TCR repertoires. Each donor's leukapheresis produced roughly between about 0.9 and 9.5 billion PBMCs. Broad study findings and their caveats: Based on pairwise subsampling, the degree of clonotype sharing among donors was expected to be affected by sequencing depth. Only blood was sampled, and tissue TCR repertoires likely differ from those in blood. Compared with non-shared clonotypes, the clonotypes found in all four sorted-subset donors had higher generation probabilities. The genetic and exposure-history diversity represented was limited by the small number of donors. Larger estimated clonotype richness was generally found for naive subsets than for memory subsets. Incomplete sequencing was indicated by rarefaction of sorted-subset datasets, despite the large sequencing depth. When a few donors were compared, the shared fraction of clonotypes was 5% to 6.5% for naive CD4, roughly 3.3% for naive CD8, roughly 2.3% for memory CD4, and approximately 0.4% for memory CD8.

Healthy HIV-negative adults with no recently reported acute infections or vaccinations were included as donors. All donors were Caucasian adults living in Nashville, Tennessee, USA. CD4+ T cells were enriched by magnetic negative selection, after which naive cells were positively selected on CD45RA and the negative fraction was taken as the memory subset. Blood was obtained by leukapheresis, after which PBMCs were separated by Ficoll-Histopaque density gradient centrifugation and cryopreserved in liquid nitrogen vapor phase. Purity and quantity of every magnetically sorted T cell population were checked by analytical flow cytometry. Genomic DNA was isolated from each sorted fraction and quantified by UV absorbance on a Nanodrop 2000c. About this clone: What this receptor recognizes is not known. No qualities accompany the bases; no much larger clone lies one base away.

Using the deep immunoSEQ assay, TCR CDR3 regions were amplified from genomic DNA by multiplex PCR. Extracted genomic DNA from each cell subset was distributed evenly across all wells of several immunoSEQ 96-well plates, and each plate was treated as a replicate. For sorted subsets, 200 to 250 ng of genomic DNA, equivalent to some 30,000 T cell genomes, went into each replicate PCR. Purified libraries were measured with a Qubit 3.0 fluorometer, size-checked on a Bioanalyzer 2100, and measured again with the KAPA Library Quantification kit. Each immunoSEQ 96-well plate was sequenced on its own single-read 150-cycle Illumina NextSeq 550 flow cell. The authors' analysis ran thus. Because the immunoSEQ output included only junctional sequences and no quality scores, the filtering could not be the same as the filtering used for full-length reads. Sequences were annotated with PyIR, a Python wrapper for IgBLAST v1.9, using IMGT germline references to assign V/J genes and CDR3. Reads with weak V/J assignments (E-value above 1e-6), missing CDR3, stop codons, out-of-frame junctions, or ambiguous translated residues were removed. A V3J clonotype was defined by an identical inferred V gene, J gene, and CDR3 amino acid sequence. To compute the percentage overlap between repertoires, the number of shared unique clonotypes was divided by the size of the smaller repertoire. RTK rarefaction, the Chao1 estimator, and Recon v2.1 estimates of unobserved clonotypes were used to assess repertoire richness. OLGA was used to compute generation probabilities for all TCRbeta clonotypes that the gDNA method yielded from a handful of donors. This is the immuneACCESS table as TCRdb keeps it, with only in-frame sequences that have V and J called. A part of the clones is gone; compared with another copy, unresolved V genes explain less than half, and the rest is unexplained. V and J calls plus clone size are reproduced from that table; the DNA served to infer D and trimming. The sample table lists millions of clones, approximately 93% of them with a count of one. The ten largest clones capture under 0.45% of the sample.

There are 15 amino acids in the CDR3, from cysteine to phenylalanine inclusive. Solely the CDR3 DNA is kept, with 45 bases framed from the first base. Deletion took 1 base off V and 2 bases off J, with a span of 9 bases between the germline ends. Per the germline V gene, SGHTA is the CDR1 and FQGNSA is the CDR2. This sequence was found in a man aged 18 to 29 in good health. Some clones in this sample may be carry-over from other donors' samples. Here the chain combines TRBV7-2 and TRBJ2-1, with the D gene tentatively TRBD1 or TRBD2, based on 5 matching bases in each. The sample consisted of naive CD4+ T cells from PBMCs. The cell subset or site label of this sample denotes: CD45RA+ positively selected. The bases are TGTGCCAGCAGCTTAGTTTGGGGACCCTACAATGAGCAGTTCTTC. This encodes CASSLVWGPYNEQFF.